Each of the 14 T cell receptor beta chains below was sequenced from the same sample in a study of T-cell memory formation after mild COVID-19. One entry per CDR3 protein, called by TCRdb with MiXCR from the 5' RACE reads. The table lists around 180,000 distinct CDR3 sequences, around 16% of them singletons, with approximately 2% in the top ten. Sample: PBMCs or a T cell subset sorted from them (not recorded which). The receptors were gathered from an adult woman who had mild COVID-19 (a few samples of this study predate the infection). Cell type and time point are not known.

The CDR3: CSARIPGALINSPLHF. The CDR3 coding sequence is TGCAGTGCTAGAATTCCGGGGGCCCTAATTAATTCACCCCTCCACTTT. The chain has TRBV20-1 and TRBJ1-6; possible D gene TRBD1, 6 bases. The CDR3 spans 16 residues. Germline assignment: CDR1 DFQATT and CDR2 SNEGSKA (reference sequence). The V gene lost 2 bases and the J gene lost 6 bases, with 17 bases spanning the gap.

This clonotype was seen more than once but under ten times. The gene calls are TRBV11-2 and TRBJ2-7, with 7 positions matching TRBD1. The CDR3 consists of 14 residues. The V segment lost 11 bases and the J segment 1 base; nucleotides outside the gene matches: 11. Germline CDR1 and CDR2: SGHAT and FQNNGV. The CDR3 loop is CAQTGTETSYEQYF. The CDR3 DNA reads as TGTGCCCAGACCGGGACAGAGACGTCCTACGAGCAGTACTTC. The full variable domain, in which reference TRBV11-2 and TRBJ2-7 provide the parts outside the CDR3, is EAGVAQSPRYKIIEKRQSVAFWCNPISGHATLYWYQQILGQGPKLLIQFQNNGVVDDSQLPKDRFSAERLKGVDSTLKIQPAKLEDSAVYLCAQTGTETSYEQYFGPGTRLTVT.

There are a few counts of this clonotype. The rearrangement uses TRBV12-3 or TRBV12-4 and TRBJ1-2, with 7 bases aligning to TRBD1. The CDR3 consists of 16 residues. V lost 4 bases to trimming and J lost 2 bases; unmatched junction nucleotides: 10. CDR3 coding DNA: TGTGCCAGCAGTTCGCCTATGGGCAGGGGGAACTATGGCTACACCTTC. Encoded protein: CASSSPMGRGNYGYTF.

This clonotype was seen only a few times. This sequence joins TRBV5-1 and TRBJ2-2; D ambiguous. Germline-derived CDR1 and CDR2 are SGHRS and YFSETQ. Trimming took off 1 base at V and 0 bases at J, with 7 bases between the two ends. This CDR3 is 15 amino acids long. The CDR3 bases are TGCGCCAGCAGCTTGAACAGCGCGAACACCGGGGAGCTGTTTTTT. Translating gives CASSLNSANTGELFF.

The rearrangement links TRBV12-3 or TRBV12-4 to TRBJ1-1; D is undetermined. The V end was cut by 3 bases, the J end by 8 bases, with 10 bases between. The CDR3 spans 12 residues. For the CDR3, the DNA is TGTGCCAGCAGTTTCCGCGATAACGAAGCTTTCTTT. Translating it yields CASSFRDNEAFF.

This clonotype was observed a few times. This rearrangement joins TRBV20-1 to TRBJ1-5, with 12 bases lining up with TRBD1. This CDR3 is built from 16 residues. Germline CDR1 and CDR2: DFQATT and SNEGSKA (reference sequence). The J segment lost 3 bases and the V segment lost 5 bases, leaving 8 bases of the junction unmatched. The CDR3 nucleotides are TGCAGTGCTGAGTCTGGGACAGGGGGCCCCAATCAGCCCCAGCATTTT. Residues: CSAESGTGGPNQPQHF.

J is TRBJ1-1 and V is TRBV5-1; D gene uncertain. The CDR3 contains 14 residues. The germline V gene has CDR1 SGHRS and CDR2 YFSETQ. The V and J ends lost 0 bases and 0 bases respectively, with 6 bases between them. CDR3 protein: CASSLAEVNTEAFF. The CDR3 bases are TGCGCCAGCAGCTTGGCCGAGGTGAACACTGAAGCTTTCTTT.

This clonotype was found a few times. This chain uses TRBV24-1 with TRBJ1-2; unclear D gene. The germline CDR1 and CDR2 sequences are KGHDR and SFDVKD. The CDR3 is 13 residues long. Trimming removed 4 bases from V and 6 bases from J, with 11 bases in between. As DNA, the CDR3 is TGTGCCACCAGTGACGCAATCGGCGATGGCTACACCTTC. It is translated as CATSDAIGDGYTF.

This clonotype has only a few counts. V and J are TRBV6-1 and TRBJ1-1; D is ambiguous. Germline V gene lookup returns CDR1 MNHNS and CDR2 SASEGT. Trimming stripped 2 bases from V and 4 bases from J, with 11 bases between. The CDR3 runs to 14 residues. The CDR3 reads CASSEMGRSTEAFF. DNA of the CDR3: TGTGCCAGCAGTGAAATGGGTCGGAGCACTGAAGCTTTCTTT.

Only a few counts were recorded for this clonotype. V and J are TRBV27 and TRBJ2-1, with D perhaps assigned TRBD1 or TRBD2 (6 bases each). CDR3 size: 16 residues. V dropped 3 bases and J dropped 5 bases, with 17 bases sitting between them. Germline V gene lookup returns CDR1 MNHEY and CDR2 SMNVEV (reference sequence). DNA for the CDR3: TGTGCCAGCAGTTTTGTCGGAGTGGGGGGCCACAATGAGCAGTTCTTC. As protein: CASSFVGVGGHNEQFF.

The CDR3 loop reads CSATRTSGYNEQFF. The CDR3 DNA sequence: TGCAGTGCTACTCGCACTAGCGGGTACAATGAGCAGTTCTTC. V gene TRBV20-1 combines with J gene TRBJ2-1; 9 bases fit TRBD2. V trimming: 4 bases; J trimming: 4 bases; junction bases outside the gene matches: 5. Germline V gives CDR1 DFQATT, CDR2 SNEGSKA (reference sequence). This CDR3 region has 14 residues.

The chain uses TRBV7-9 and TRBJ2-7, with 10 bases identical to TRBD2. Per germline, CDR1 SEHNR and CDR2 FQNEAQ (reference sequence). Trimming at V came to 5 bases and at J to 3 bases, leaving 7 bases not matched to a gene. The CDR3 contains 15 residues. The CDR3 loop is CASSAVAGGFYEQYF. The CDR3 DNA sequence: TGTGCCAGCAGCGCCGTAGCGGGGGGATTCTACGAGCAGTACTTC.

This clonotype has a handful of counts. The genes are TRBV7-2 and TRBJ2-3; D is uncertain. Germline V CDR1 and CDR2: SGHTA, FQGNSA. V shed 1 base and J shed 2 bases, with 10 bases lying between them. CDR3 length equals 15 residues. In nucleotides, the CDR3 is TGTGCCAGCAGCTTAGTGGCCCACAACACAGATACGCAGTATTTT. It encodes CASSLVAHNTDTQYF.

CDR3 nucleotide sequence: TGTGCCAGCAGCCCGGGTCCCTTCTCCTACGAGCAGTACTTC. This encodes CASSPGPFSYEQYF. The V call is TRBV7-3, the J call TRBJ2-7; D not resolved. Germline V gene sequence: CDR1 SGHTA, CDR2 FQGTGA. V was clipped by 5 bases and J by 0 bases, with 11 bases between them. CDR3 length equals 14 residues.